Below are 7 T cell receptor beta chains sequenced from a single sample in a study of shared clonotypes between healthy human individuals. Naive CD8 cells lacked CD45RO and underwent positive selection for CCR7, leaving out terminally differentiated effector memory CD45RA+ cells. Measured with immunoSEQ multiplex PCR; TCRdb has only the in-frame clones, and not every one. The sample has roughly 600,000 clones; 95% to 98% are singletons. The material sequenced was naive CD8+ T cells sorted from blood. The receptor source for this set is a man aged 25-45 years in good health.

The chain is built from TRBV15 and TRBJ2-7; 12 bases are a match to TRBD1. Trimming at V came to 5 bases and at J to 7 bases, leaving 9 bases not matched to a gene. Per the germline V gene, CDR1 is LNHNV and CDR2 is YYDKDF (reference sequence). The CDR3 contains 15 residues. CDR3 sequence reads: CATSPEGQGAREQYF. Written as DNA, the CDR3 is TGTGCCACCAGCCCGGAGGGACAGGGGGCGCGTGAGCAGTACTTC.

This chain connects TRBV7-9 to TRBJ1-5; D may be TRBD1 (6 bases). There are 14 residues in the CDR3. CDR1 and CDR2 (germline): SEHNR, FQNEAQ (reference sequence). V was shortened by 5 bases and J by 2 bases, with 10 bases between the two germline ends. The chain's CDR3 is CASSTGGGNQPQHF. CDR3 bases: TGTGCCAGCAGCACGGGGGGCGGCAATCAGCCCCAGCATTTT.

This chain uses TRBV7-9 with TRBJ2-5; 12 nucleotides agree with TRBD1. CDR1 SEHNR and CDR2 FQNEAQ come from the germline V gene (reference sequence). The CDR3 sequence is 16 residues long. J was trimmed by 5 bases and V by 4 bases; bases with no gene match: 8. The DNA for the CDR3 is TGTGCCAGCAGCTCAGCCGGGACAGGGGGCGTGGAGACCCAGTACTTC. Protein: CASSSAGTGGVETQYF.

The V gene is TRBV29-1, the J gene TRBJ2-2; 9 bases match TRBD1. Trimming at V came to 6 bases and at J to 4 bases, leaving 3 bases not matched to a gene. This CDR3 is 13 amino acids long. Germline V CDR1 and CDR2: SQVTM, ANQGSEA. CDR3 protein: CSVADRGTGELFF. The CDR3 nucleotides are TGCAGCGTCGCGGACAGGGGCACCGGGGAGCTGTTTTTT.

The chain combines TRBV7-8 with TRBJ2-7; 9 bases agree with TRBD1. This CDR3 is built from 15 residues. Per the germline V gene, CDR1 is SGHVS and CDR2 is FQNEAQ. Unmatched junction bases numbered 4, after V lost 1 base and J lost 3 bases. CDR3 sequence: CASSLGDRVSYEQYF. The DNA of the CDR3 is TGTGCCAGCAGCTTAGGGGACAGGGTAAGCTACGAGCAGTACTTC. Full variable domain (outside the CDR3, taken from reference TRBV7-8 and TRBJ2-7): GAGVSQSPRYKVAKRGQDVALRCDPISGHVSLFWYQQALGQGPEFLTYFQNEAQLDKSGLPSDRFFAERPEGSVSTLKIQRTQQEDSAVYLCASSLGDRVSYEQYFGPGTRLTVT.

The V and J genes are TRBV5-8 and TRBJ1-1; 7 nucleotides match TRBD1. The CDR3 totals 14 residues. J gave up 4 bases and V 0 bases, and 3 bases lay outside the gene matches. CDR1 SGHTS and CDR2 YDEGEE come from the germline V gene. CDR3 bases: TGTGCCAGCAGCTTGGGACAGGGCCGCACTGAAGCTTTCTTT. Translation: CASSLGQGRTEAFF.

The CDR3 region is CASRKKTGTEAFF. The CDR3 nucleotides are TGTGCCAGCAGAAAAAAGACAGGGACTGAAGCTTTCTTT. V is TRBV6-4 and J is TRBJ1-1; 7 bases agree with TRBD1. With 6 bases clipped from V and 5 bases from J, the junction kept 6 bases outside the gene matches. Germline CDR1 and CDR2: MRHNA and SNTAGT. The CDR3 length is 13 residues.